One and the same sample provided the 26 T cell receptor beta chains below, sequenced in a study of graft-versus-host responses after intestinal transplantation (dated by TCRdb to about 2021). Libraries were prepared through the immunoSEQ multiplex PCR assay. TCRdb provides this immuneACCESS table in a form limited to in-frame rearrangements. Some clones are lacking; in checked studies, under half of them reflect an unresolved V gene, and why the rest are absent is not known. The sample yields more than 80,000 clones; roughly nine tenths were counted once. Of the sample, approximately 0.33% is held by the ten largest clones. These receptors are not linked to any known antigen. This sample's time point label indicates: cells obtained before transplantation from donor or recipient. The material was unstimulated CD4+ T cells sorted from spleen or lymph node cells, obtained before intestinal transplant. These receptors originate from a human donor who received an intestinal transplant.

CDR3 DNA: TGTGCCAGCAGTTTATCCGAGGGGGCAGGTATCTATGGCTACACCTTC. Translating it yields CASSLSEGAGIYGYTF. The chain combines TRBV27 with TRBJ1-2, with 7 bases fitting TRBD1. CDR1 and CDR2 (germline): MNHEY, SMNVEV (reference sequence). This CDR3 region has 16 residues. The V segment lost 0 bases and the J segment 4 bases; nucleotides outside the gene matches: 8.

The V call is TRBV27, the J call TRBJ1-1; 8 bases are shared with TRBD1. In germline, CDR1 is MNHEY, CDR2 SMNVEV (reference sequence). This CDR3 contains 13 residues. Losses at the gene ends were 6 bases for V and 6 bases for J; bases not matched to a gene: 6. CDR3 DNA: TGTGCCAGCAGCCCCAGACAGGGGCCTGAAGCTTTCTTT. Encoded protein: CASSPRQGPEAFF.

V gene TRBV7-6 combines with J gene TRBJ2-1, with a tentative D call TRBD2 (5 bases). Trimming pared 5 bases from V and 10 bases from J, leaving 21 bases between. This CDR3 contains 15 residues. Germline assignment: CDR1 SGHVS and CDR2 FNYEAQ. The CDR3 sequence is CASSPSAVIVGEQFF. The CDR3 nucleotides read TGTGCCAGCAGCCCCTCAGCGGTTATAGTAGGGGAGCAGTTCTTC.

The CDR3 region is CASSYQAGSSGELFF. The CDR3, as DNA: TGTGCCAGCAGTTACCAAGCAGGGTCAAGCGGGGAGCTGTTTTTT. The gene calls are TRBV6-6 and TRBJ2-2; a possible D gene is TRBD1 (5 bases). The CDR3 extends over 15 amino acids. Germline V lookup: CDR1 MNHNY, CDR2 SVGAGI (reference sequence). Trimming pared 2 bases from V and 7 bases from J, leaving 14 bases between.

V gene TRBV15 combines with J gene TRBJ2-7; 12 bases line up with TRBD2. The CDR3 has 15 amino acids. Trimming at V came to 2 bases and at J to 4 bases, leaving 3 bases not matched to a gene. Germline-derived CDR1 and CDR2 are LNHNV and YYDKDF (reference sequence). The chain's CDR3 is CATSRRLAGEYEQYF. The DNA for the CDR3 is TGTGCCACCAGCAGAAGACTAGCGGGAGAATACGAGCAGTACTTC.

The V and J genes are TRBV9 and TRBJ2-2; tentatively, D is TRBD1 (5 bases). The CDR3 runs to 13 residues. With 4 bases removed from V and 7 bases from J, the gap between germline ends came to 11 bases. Germline loops: CDR1 SGDLS, CDR2 YYNGEE. The CDR3 nucleotides are TGTGCCAGCAGCTACTCAGACAGCGGGGAGCTGTTTTTT. The encoded protein is CASSYSDSGELFF.

This chain uses TRBV18 with TRBJ2-5; no clear D gene. CDR1 is KGHSH and CDR2 is LQKENI in the germline V gene. V was cut by 3 bases and J by 1 base, with 12 bases left in between. This CDR3 has 15 residues. The CDR3 sequence: CASSPRQSFQETQYF. The CDR3 DNA is TGTGCCAGCTCACCGCGGCAGTCCTTCCAAGAGACCCAGTACTTC.

V gene TRBV11-2 combines with J gene TRBJ2-7, with 8 bases that match TRBD2. The CDR3 is 17 residues long. The V segment lost 2 bases and the J segment 1 base; nucleotides outside the gene matches: 10. CDR1 is SGHAT and CDR2 is FQNNGV in the germline V gene. Here the CDR3 reads CASSLLVQSGGSYEQYF. CDR3 bases: TGTGCCAGCAGCTTATTGGTCCAGTCGGGGGGGTCCTACGAGCAGTACTTC.

The V gene is TRBV4-1, the J gene TRBJ2-7, with D possibly matching TRBD2 (6 bases). V lost 4 bases to trimming and J lost 1 base, with 11 bases between them. CDR1 and CDR2 from the germline V gene are MGHRA and YSYEKL. The CDR3 totals 14 residues. This chain's CDR3 is CASSLTEGSYEQYF. CDR3 coding DNA: TGCGCCAGCAGCCTCACGGAGGGATCCTACGAGCAGTACTTC.

The chain combines TRBV6-1 with TRBJ1-5, with D perhaps TRBD1 (6 bases). Trimming removed 6 bases at V and 4 bases at J, with 10 bases between. The CDR3 is made up of 13 amino acids. Germline V gene lookup returns CDR1 MNHNS and CDR2 SASEGT. CDR3 DNA: TGTGCCAGCAGCAGGGGAAATAATCAGCCCCAGCATTTT. This encodes CASSRGNNQPQHF.

The chain joins TRBV7-3 to TRBJ2-1, with TRBD2 identical over 9 bases. From germline, CDR1 is SGHTA and CDR2 FQGTGA. V gave up 5 bases and J gave up 0 bases; unmatched junction bases: 8. The CDR3 has 17 amino acids. The CDR3 is CASSPLAGGLSYNEQFF. The DNA of the CDR3 is TGTGCCAGCAGCCCTCTGGCGGGGGGGCTCTCCTACAATGAGCAGTTCTTC.

This chain links TRBV2 with TRBJ2-5; TRBD1 agrees at 8 bases. Germline trimming cut 6 bases from V and 5 bases from J; bases unmatched to any gene: 2. The CDR3 covers 12 residues. Germline assignment: CDR1 SNHLY and CDR2 FYNNEI. The CDR3 coding sequence is TGTGCCAGCAGATGGACAGGGGAGACCCAGTACTTC. This codes for CASRWTGETQYF.

This clone was seen a single time. This chain joins TRBV2 and TRBJ1-3; perhaps TRBD1 as D (5 bases). The CDR3 runs to 15 residues. Germline CDR1 SNHLY, CDR2 FYNNEI. Trimming removed 6 bases from V and 0 bases from J, with 12 bases in between. The DNA of the CDR3 is TGTGCCAGCAGGGACACCTTAAGCTCTGGAAACACCATATATTTT. Protein: CASRDTLSSGNTIYF.

The V gene is TRBV18, the J gene TRBJ2-7, with TRBD2 matching over 11 bases. V dropped 0 bases and J dropped 5; count of bases not matched to a gene: 3. Germline V gene sequence: CDR1 KGHSH, CDR2 LQKENI. The CDR3 sequence is 15 residues long. The CDR3 loop reads CASSPPVAGGDEQYF. In DNA form, the CDR3 reads TGTGCCAGCTCACCACCGGTAGCGGGAGGGGACGAGCAGTACTTC.

The chain carries TRBV11-2 and TRBJ2-2; 8 bases are a match to TRBD2. The ends lost 5 bases at V and 6 bases at J; junction bases unmatched: 8. CDR1 and CDR2 from the germline V gene are SGHAT and FQNNGV. The CDR3 is made up of 15 amino acids. The CDR3 DNA is TGTGCCAGCAGCCCAAGGACTAGCCCGGCCGGGGAGCTGTTTTTT. It is translated as CASSPRTSPAGELFF.

The chain is built from TRBV7-2 and TRBJ2-7, with 9 nucleotides matching TRBD1. The CDR3 consists of 16 residues. Germline V gene data show CDR1 as SGHTA and CDR2 as FQGNSA. V shed 5 bases, J shed 5 bases, and the junction held 13 bases outside the gene matches. The CDR3: CASSPRPGQGANEQYF. Here the CDR3 DNA reads TGTGCCAGCAGCCCCCGTCCGGGACAGGGCGCCAACGAGCAGTACTTC.

The chain employs TRBV9 and TRBJ2-2; D not resolved. V lost 3 bases and J 1 base, leaving 13 bases between the germline ends. This CDR3 contains 16 residues. Germline CDR1 SGDLS, CDR2 YYNGEE. The CDR3 here is CASSGAGFRNTGELFF. The CDR3 DNA reads as TGTGCCAGCAGCGGGGCTGGTTTCAGGAACACCGGGGAGCTGTTTTTT.

V usage is TRBV29-1 and J usage is TRBJ1-6, with TRBD1 matching over 7 bases. V gave up 7 bases and J gave up 9 bases; unmatched junction bases: 9. Per germline, CDR1 SQVTM and CDR2 ANQGSEA. The CDR3 loop spans 13 amino acids. In DNA form, the CDR3 reads TGCAGCGCTGTGACAGGGATTGGTTCACCCCTCCACTTT. Protein product: CSAVTGIGSPLHF.

This chain uses TRBV4-1 with TRBJ2-7; possibly TRBD2 for D (7 bases). V shed 1 base and J shed 5 bases, with 21 bases lying between them. This CDR3 contains 17 residues. Germline CDR1 is MGHRA and CDR2 is YSYEKL. CDR3 coding DNA: TGCGCCAGCAGCCAAGGTGCCCGGTGGGGGGGCGCGGACGAGCAGTACTTC. Protein sequence: CASSQGARWGGADEQYF.

This chain connects TRBV2 to TRBJ1-1, with TRBD1 identical over 10 bases. The CDR3 has 14 residues. Germline loops: CDR1 SNHLY, CDR2 FYNNEI. The ends lost 5 bases at V and 7 bases at J; junction bases unmatched: 7. The CDR3: CASSSRQGAGEAFF. Here the CDR3 DNA reads TGTGCCAGCAGTTCGAGACAGGGGGCGGGTGAAGCTTTCTTT. The variable domain in full, completed from reference TRBV2 and TRBJ1-1, reads EPEVTQTPSHQVTQMGQEVILRCVPISNHLYFYWYRQILGQKVEFLVSFYNNEISEKSEIFDDQFSVERPDGSNFTLKIRSTKLEDSAMYFCASSSRQGAGEAFFGQGTRLTVV.

This clone has just one count. This chain links TRBV5-1 with TRBJ1-6, with 7 bases that match TRBD1. CDR3 size: 18 residues. Germline-derived CDR1 and CDR2 are SGHRS and YFSETQ. Trimming removed 3 bases from V and 2 bases from J; junction bases left unmatched: 11. The CDR3 spells CASSSGRDSGTYNSPLHF. Here the CDR3 DNA reads TGCGCCAGCAGCTCGGGTAGGGACAGTGGGACCTATAATTCACCCCTCCACTTT. The whole variable domain, filled in from reference TRBV5-1 and TRBJ1-6, reads KAGVTQTPRYLIKTRGQQVTLSCSPISGHRSVSWYQQTPGQGLQFLFEYFSETQRNKGNFPGRFSGRQFSNSRSEMNVSTLELGDSALYLCASSSGRDSGTYNSPLHFGNGTRLTVT.

A few counts support this clone. This sequence joins TRBV2 and TRBJ1-5; maybe TRBD1 (5 bases). Trimming removed 9 bases from V and 6 bases from J, with 15 bases in between. The CDR3 runs to 13 residues. Per the germline V gene, CDR1 is SNHLY and CDR2 is FYNNEI. The CDR3 spells CASRFRGFQPQHF. The CDR3 nucleotides are TGTGCCAGTCGGTTTCGGGGGTTTCAGCCCCAGCATTTT.

The chain is built from TRBV2 and TRBJ1-2; D possibly corresponds to TRBD1 (5 bases). The CDR3 consists of 14 residues. Germline CDR1 is SNHLY and CDR2 is FYNNEI. V lost 5 bases and J 4 bases, leaving 14 bases between the germline ends. CDR3 sequence reads: CASSLRVHPYGYTF. In DNA, the CDR3 is TGTGCCAGCAGTCTCAGGGTACATCCCTATGGCTACACCTTC.

The chain has TRBV2 and TRBJ2-1; D is uncertain. With 4 bases removed from V and 1 base from J, the gap between germline ends came to 8 bases. The germline CDR1 and CDR2 sequences are SNHLY and FYNNEI. The CDR3 loop spans 14 amino acids. The CDR3 region is CASSVGSSYNEQFF. The CDR3 bases are TGTGCCAGCAGTGTTGGTAGTTCCTACAATGAGCAGTTCTTC. The variable domain in full, with the rest retrieved from reference TRBV2 and TRBJ2-1, is EPEVTQTPSHQVTQMGQEVILRCVPISNHLYFYWYRQILGQKVEFLVSFYNNEISEKSEIFDDQFSVERPDGSNFTLKIRSTKLEDSAMYFCASSVGSSYNEQFFGPGTRLTVL.

V gene TRBV11-2 combines with J gene TRBJ2-5, with a weak D call TRBD2 (6 bases). Germline CDR1 reads SGHAT; CDR2 reads FQNNGV. V was pared by 0 bases and J by 5 bases, with 16 bases between. The CDR3 consists of 16 residues. The CDR3 sequence: CASSLDTGVSFETQYF. CDR3 nucleotides: TGTGCCAGCAGCTTAGACACGGGGGTATCCTTCGAGACCCAGTACTTC.

The chain uses TRBV28 and TRBJ1-3; 7 bases are shared with TRBD1. J lost 0 bases, V lost 2 bases, and 4 bases had no gene match. This CDR3 has 16 amino acids. Germline V gene data show CDR1 as MDHEN and CDR2 as SYDVKM. CDR3 residues: CASSLVTGVSGNTIYF. Written as DNA, the CDR3 is TGTGCCAGCAGTTTAGTTACAGGGGTCTCTGGAAACACCATATATTTT.